One and the same sample provided the 29 T cell receptor beta chains below, sequenced in a study of identical twins (dated by TCRdb to the mid-2010s). The protocol used for the library was 5' RACE. Sequencing relied on an Illumina HiSeq 2000. In-frame beta chains were kept once TCRdb had trimmed the public reads at Q25 with fastp and called clones with MiXCR. Here each entry gathers all rows of one CDR3 protein and keeps the most common genes and DNA. The sample table shows nearly 650,000 distinct CDR3 sequences, and roughly 6.6% are seen once. Clones ranked in the top ten supply around 1.6% of the sample. This sample was shared with a second study, whose subject was yellow fever vaccine responses in identical twins.

The sample taken for sequencing was PBMCs. These receptors were obtained from a woman aged 18-29 years in good health.

This clonotype was counted many times. The chain is built from TRBV25-1 and TRBJ1-5; D remains unclear. Deletions cut 3 bases from V and 1 base from J, with 22 bases between. Germline V gene data show CDR1 as MGHDK and CDR2 as SYGVNS. The length of the CDR3 is 19 residues. CDR3 sequence (DNA): TGTGCCAGCAGTGATGGTTCGACACGATCAGAGGAAAGCAATCAGCCCCAGCATTTT. Translating gives CASSDGSTRSEESNQPQHF.

The J gene is TRBJ1-2, the V gene TRBV4-2; the D is unclear. CDR1 is LGHNA, CDR2 YNFKEQ, per germline. V was cut by 3 bases and J by 4 bases, with 9 bases left in between. This CDR3 comprises 13 residues. In nucleotides, the CDR3 is TGTGCCAGCAGCCAGGAGGTTCTCTATGGCTACACCTTC. Residues: CASSQEVLYGYTF.

This clonotype appeared a few times. The genes are TRBV20-1 and TRBJ2-3, with D perhaps TRBD1 or TRBD2 (5 bases each). Germline V CDR1 and CDR2: DFQATT, SNEGSKA (reference sequence). The CDR3 totals 14 residues. Between the trimmed V and J ends, which lost 0 bases and 2 bases, there was a span of 9 bases. CDR3 in DNA: TGCAGTGCTAGAGATGGGGGTGACACAGATACGCAGTATTTT. Its protein product is CSARDGGDTDTQYF.

In its sample, this clonotype was seen a few times. The rearrangement uses TRBV3-1 and TRBJ2-7; 14 bases align to TRBD2. Germline CDR1 reads LGHDT; CDR2 reads YNNKEL (reference sequence). Unmatched junction bases numbered 19, after V lost 0 bases and J lost 6 bases. The CDR3 is 21 residues long. CDR3 coding DNA: TGTGCCAGCAGCCAAGATCTCAGGCCCGGGACTAGCGGGAGTTTGGGGCGCGAGCAGTACTTC. Amino acid sequence: CASSQDLRPGTSGSLGREQYF.

This clonotype was detected only a few times. The CDR3 spells CASGERGRNGYTF. CDR3 sequence (DNA): TGTGCCAGCGGTGAAAGGGGGCGCAATGGCTACACCTTC. The rearrangement uses TRBV7-9 and TRBJ1-2, with TRBD1 identical over 7 bases. CDR3 length: 13 residues. Trimming cost V 8 bases and J 6 bases; bases outside gene matches: 9. Germline loops: CDR1 SEHNR, CDR2 FQNEAQ (reference sequence).

This clonotype appeared a few times. This CDR3 is CATTRGQGFDTQYF. Here the CDR3 DNA reads TGTGCCACGACCCGGGGACAGGGTTTCGATACGCAGTATTTT. J is TRBJ2-3 and V is TRBV2, with 9 bases aligning to TRBD1. After removal of 10 bases from V and 6 bases from J, the junction contained 11 bases not matched to a gene. The CDR3 is 14 amino acids. Germline CDR1 and CDR2: SNHLY and FYNNEI.

This clonotype was detected only a few times. The rearrangement joins TRBV27 to TRBJ2-5; D unresolved. The V and J ends lost 3 bases and 6 bases respectively, with 17 bases between them. The CDR3 spans 15 residues. CDR1 and CDR2 (germline): MNHEY, SMNVEV (reference sequence). The CDR3 DNA follows: TGTGCCAGCAGTTTTGGTAGGGTTCCTCTAAAGACCCAGTACTTC. As protein: CASSFGRVPLKTQYF.

This clonotype was observed at least ten times. V gene TRBV12-3 or TRBV12-4 combines with J gene TRBJ1-5; D is unclear. The CDR3 covers 14 residues. V lost 3 bases, J lost 3 bases, and 9 bases lay in between. The CDR3 here is CASSLSQNNQPQHF. CDR3 nucleotide sequence: TGTGCCAGCAGTTTGTCGCAGAACAATCAGCCCCAGCATTTT.

In this sample, this clonotype turned up a few times. V is TRBV6-1 and J is TRBJ2-4; TRBD2 matches 9 bases. The CDR3 runs 15 residues. With V trimmed by 6 bases and J by 10 bases, 13 bases remained unmatched. In germline, CDR1 is MNHNS, CDR2 SASEGT. The CDR3 coding sequence is TGTGCCAGCAGCCAACATAGCGGGAGTGCGTCTATTCAGTACTTC. Encoded protein: CASSQHSGSASIQYF.

The table lists this clonotype with a few counts. V usage is TRBV20-1 and J usage is TRBJ2-7; D call uncertain. CDR3 length equals 13 residues. Deletions cut 3 bases from V and 3 bases from J, with 12 bases between. Germline V gene lookup returns CDR1 DFQATT and CDR2 SNEGSKA (reference sequence). The CDR3 spells CSASPNVGYEQYF. The CDR3 DNA reads as TGCAGTGCTAGCCCTAATGTAGGCTACGAGCAGTACTTC.

Many counts were recorded for this clonotype. The CDR3 nucleotides are TGTGCCATCAGTGAGTCGGGGACCGGTGGCTACACCTTC. Its translation: CAISESGTGGYTF. This sequence joins TRBV10-3 and TRBJ1-2; a possible D gene is TRBD1 (5 bases). The germline V gene has CDR1 ENHRY and CDR2 SYGVKD. V shed 0 bases and J shed 7 bases, with 9 bases lying between them. This CDR3 has 13 amino acids.

The V and J genes are TRBV6-4 and TRBJ2-5; D is unclear. This CDR3 is built from 11 residues. V dropped 10 bases and J dropped 6 bases, with 12 bases sitting between them. Germline values: CDR1 MRHNA, CDR2 SNTAGT. The CDR3 spells CATTKRKTQYF. For the CDR3, the DNA is TGTGCCACCACGAAGAGGAAGACCCAGTACTTC.

In the case of this clonotype: A much bigger clone sits one base away, suggesting this may be a read error. This chain joins TRBV12-3 or TRBV12-4 and TRBJ1-1; 7 nucleotides match TRBD1. V trimming: 4 bases; J trimming: 6 bases; junction bases outside the gene matches: 2. The CDR3 extends over 12 amino acids. The CDR3 DNA sequence: TGTGCCAGCAGTTGGGACAGCGCTGAAGCTTTCTTT. It translates to CASSWDSAEAFF.

Ten or more counts support this clonotype. The V and J genes are TRBV6-5 and TRBJ2-7; 7 bases map to TRBD1. V lost 1 base to trimming and J lost 12 bases; unmatched junction nucleotides: 3. This CDR3 is 11 amino acids long. Germline CDR1 reads MNHEY; CDR2 reads SVGAGI. This CDR3 is CASSYLGQTYF. As DNA, the CDR3 is TGTGCCAGCAGTTACTTGGGACAGACGTACTTC.

In this sample, this clonotype turned up a few times. This chain joins TRBV9 and TRBJ2-1; TRBD2 agrees at 13 bases. The CDR3 has 15 amino acids. The germline V gene encodes CDR1 SGDLS and CDR2 YYNGEE. Trimming removed 3 bases from V and 7 bases from J; junction bases left unmatched: 4. DNA for the CDR3: TGTGCCAGCAGCGAGGGACTAGCGGGGTTAAATGAGCAGTTCTTC. Encoded protein: CASSEGLAGLNEQFF.

This clonotype was recorded only once. A much larger clone differs by one base, so this may be a read error. The J gene is TRBJ2-7, the V gene TRBV28; D might be TRBD2 (6 bases). The CDR3 contains 14 residues. Trimming stripped 2 bases from V and 3 bases from J, with 11 bases between. Germline lookup yields CDR1 MDHEN and CDR2 SYDVKM. The CDR3 here is CASSLVRDCYEQYF. CDR3 coding DNA: TGTGCCAGCAGTTTAGTCCGGGACTGCTACGAGCAGTACTTC. Using reference TRBV28 and TRBJ2-7 for the parts outside the CDR3, the full variable domain is DVKVTQSSRYLVKRTGEKVFLECVQDMDHENMFWYRQDPGLGLRLIYFSYDVKMKEKGDIPEGYSVSREKKERFSLILESASTNQTSMYLCASSLVRDCYEQYFGPGTRLTVT.

The chain uses TRBV15 and TRBJ2-3; D perhaps matches TRBD2 (5 bases). Trimming stripped 5 bases from V and 6 bases from J, with 18 bases between. Germline V CDR1 and CDR2: LNHNV, YYDKDF (reference sequence). This CDR3 has 15 residues. CDR3 sequence reads: CATSGVFRGQDTQYF. The CDR3 DNA reads as TGTGCCACCAGCGGGGTCTTTCGGGGTCAGGATACGCAGTATTTT.

The chain links TRBV5-1 to TRBJ2-2, with 9 bases matching TRBD1. The CDR3 covers 14 residues. Germline CDR1 SGHRS, CDR2 YFSETQ. Trimming removed 7 bases from V and 3 bases from J; junction bases left unmatched: 4. In DNA form, the CDR3 reads TGCGCCAGCTCATGGGACAGGGACACCGGGGAGCTGTTTTTT. Protein: CASSWDRDTGELFF.

This clonotype was detected many times. The V gene is TRBV19, the J gene TRBJ1-1; D not resolved. The germline CDR1 and CDR2 sequences are LNHDA and SQIVND (reference sequence). V lost 10 bases to trimming and J lost 1 base, with 10 bases between them. CDR3 size: 12 residues. CDR3 sequence reads: CATKGANTEAFF. In DNA, the CDR3 is TGTGCCACAAAGGGAGCGAACACTGAAGCTTTCTTT.

V gene TRBV7-8 combines with J gene TRBJ1-5, with TRBD1 identical over 9 bases. The trim removed 5 bases at V and 5 bases at J, leaving 7 bases unmatched. This CDR3 region has 15 residues. Germline V gene lookup returns CDR1 SGHVS and CDR2 FQNEAQ. This CDR3 is CASSAMGTGYQPQHF. In nucleotides, the CDR3 is TGTGCCAGCAGCGCCATGGGGACAGGGTATCAGCCCCAGCATTTT.

The chain employs TRBV5-1 and TRBJ2-5; D unclear. Germline-derived CDR1 and CDR2 are SGHRS and YFSETQ. V was trimmed by 1 base and J by 5 bases, leaving 18 bases between them. This CDR3 is built from 16 residues. The CDR3 protein is CASSLFWAGLGETQYF. CDR3 coding DNA: TGCGCCAGCAGCTTGTTTTGGGCAGGCCTCGGGGAGACCCAGTACTTC.

Only a few counts were recorded for this clonotype. The chain employs TRBV15 and TRBJ2-5; 9 nucleotides line up with TRBD2. V was pared by 0 bases and J by 4 bases, with 3 bases of the junction left unmatched. The CDR3 sequence is 15 residues long. Germline V gene lookup returns CDR1 LNHNV and CDR2 YYDKDF (reference sequence). The CDR3, as DNA: TGTGCCACCAGCAGAGAAGGTAGCGGGGGAGAGACCCAGTACTTC. Amino acid sequence: CATSREGSGGETQYF. The variable domain in full, with the rest retrieved from reference TRBV15 and TRBJ2-5, is DAMVIQNPRYQVTQFGKPVTLSCSQTLNHNVMYWYQQKSSQAPKLLFHYYDKDFNNEADTPDNFQSRRPNTSFCFLDIRSPGLGDTAMYLCATSREGSGGETQYFGPGTRLLVL.

There are a few counts of this clonotype. The CDR3 region has the DNA TGTGCCAGCAGCTCACAAGGGGTAGCGGGGCAGTTCTTC. As protein: CASSSQGVAGQFF. The V call is TRBV7-2, the J call TRBJ2-1; 7 bases match TRBD2. Germline V gives CDR1 SGHTA, CDR2 FQGNSA. V shed 4 bases, J shed 12 bases, and the junction held 9 bases outside the gene matches. This CDR3 comprises 13 residues. Complete variable domain (other parts from reference TRBV7-2 and TRBJ2-1): GAGVSQSPSNKVTEKGKDVELRCDPISGHTALYWYRQSLGQGLEFLIYFQGNSAPDKSGLPSDRFSAERTGGSVSTLTIQRTQQEDSAVYLCASSSQGVAGQFFGPGTRLTVL.

V gene TRBV20-1 combines with J gene TRBJ1-1; 7 bases map to TRBD1. This CDR3 region has 14 residues. After removal of 3 bases from V and 5 bases from J, the junction contained 9 bases not matched to a gene. From germline, CDR1 is DFQATT and CDR2 SNEGSKA (reference sequence). In DNA, the CDR3 is TGCAGTGCTAGTGAAACAGGGGCGCTGACTGAAGCTTTCTTT. Its translation: CSASETGALTEAFF.

This clonotype was observed a few times. V usage is TRBV2 and J usage is TRBJ1-4; the D is unclear. With 7 bases removed from V and 5 bases from J, the gap between germline ends came to 23 bases. Germline V CDR1 and CDR2: SNHLY, FYNNEI. This CDR3 region has 17 residues. The CDR3 region has the DNA TGTGCCAGCACCTGGCGGGCACTGAAGACGACAAATGAAAAACTGTTTTTT. It encodes CASTWRALKTTNEKLFF.

The chain uses TRBV24-1 and TRBJ2-5; 9 positions match TRBD1. V was clipped by 4 bases and J by 5 bases; unmatched bases: 10. This CDR3 has 16 residues. Germline V gives CDR1 KGHDR, CDR2 SFDVKD. The CDR3 bases are TGTGCCACCAGTGACCCCGGGACAGGGAGATCGGAGACCCAGTACTTC. Protein product: CATSDPGTGRSETQYF.

V and J are TRBV4-1 and TRBJ1-1; D ambiguous. Germline V gene sequence: CDR1 MGHRA, CDR2 YSYEKL. The CDR3 is 14 residues long. Trimming pared 1 base from V and 0 bases from J, leaving 6 bases between. CDR3 loop: CASSQGNMNTEAFF. The CDR3 DNA reads as TGCGCCAGCAGCCAAGGGAACATGAACACTGAAGCTTTCTTT.

This clonotype was seen repeatedly, ten times or more. V usage is TRBV9 and J usage is TRBJ2-2; the D gene is possibly TRBD2 (6 bases). Trimming took 7 bases from V and 1 from J, leaving 8 bases between them. CDR1 is SGDLS and CDR2 is YYNGEE in the germline V gene. The CDR3 loop spans 13 amino acids. Here the CDR3 DNA reads TGTGCCAGCGGCGGGAAGAACACCGGGGAGCTGTTTTTT. Its protein product is CASGGKNTGELFF.

This clonotype was picked up a small number of times. The V call is TRBV13, the J call TRBJ2-1; TRBD1 matches 11 bases. J lost 0 bases, V lost 4 bases, and 2 bases had no gene match. The germline V gene encodes CDR1 PRHDT and CDR2 FYEKMQ (reference sequence). This CDR3 has 16 amino acids. The CDR3 DNA sequence: TGTGCCAGCAGCTGGGGGACAGGGGGCTCCTACAATGAGCAGTTCTTC. Translation gives CASSWGTGGSYNEQFF.